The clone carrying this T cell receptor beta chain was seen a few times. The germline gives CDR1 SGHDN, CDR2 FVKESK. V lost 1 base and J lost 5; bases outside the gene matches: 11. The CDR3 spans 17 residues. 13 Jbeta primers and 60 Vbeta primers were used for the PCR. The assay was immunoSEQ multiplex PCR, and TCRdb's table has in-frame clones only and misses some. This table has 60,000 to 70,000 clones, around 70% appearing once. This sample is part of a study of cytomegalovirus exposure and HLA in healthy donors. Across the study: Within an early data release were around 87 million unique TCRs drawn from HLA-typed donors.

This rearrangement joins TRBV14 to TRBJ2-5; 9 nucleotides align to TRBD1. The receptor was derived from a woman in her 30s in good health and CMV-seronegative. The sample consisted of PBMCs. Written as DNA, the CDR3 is TGTGCCAGCAGCCAAGGACCGGGACAGGGAAATTGGGAGACCCAGTACTTC. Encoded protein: CASSQGPGQGNWETQYF. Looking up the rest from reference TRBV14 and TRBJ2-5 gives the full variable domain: EAGVTQFPSHSVIEKGQTVTLRCDPISGHDNLYWYRRVMGKEIKFLLHFVKESKQDESGMPNNRFLAERTGGTYSTLKVQPAELEDSGVYFCASSQGPGQGNWETQYFGPGTRLLVL.